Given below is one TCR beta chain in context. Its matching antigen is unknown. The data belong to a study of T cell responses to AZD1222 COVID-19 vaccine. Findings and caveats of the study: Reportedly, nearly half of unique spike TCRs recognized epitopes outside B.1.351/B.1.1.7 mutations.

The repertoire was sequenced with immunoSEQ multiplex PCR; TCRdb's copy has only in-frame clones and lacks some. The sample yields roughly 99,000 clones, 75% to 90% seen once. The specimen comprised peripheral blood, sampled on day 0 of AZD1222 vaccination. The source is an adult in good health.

The CDR3 here is CASSVPGRGNYEQYF. In DNA form, the CDR3 reads TGTGCCAGCAGTGTCCCCGGAAGGGGGAACTACGAGCAGTACTTC. This chain connects TRBV6-6 to TRBJ2-7; tentatively, D is TRBD1 (6 bases). Germline lookup yields CDR1 MNHNY and CDR2 SVGAGI (reference sequence). This CDR3 has 15 amino acids. Trimming stripped 5 bases from V and 3 bases from J, with 17 bases between.